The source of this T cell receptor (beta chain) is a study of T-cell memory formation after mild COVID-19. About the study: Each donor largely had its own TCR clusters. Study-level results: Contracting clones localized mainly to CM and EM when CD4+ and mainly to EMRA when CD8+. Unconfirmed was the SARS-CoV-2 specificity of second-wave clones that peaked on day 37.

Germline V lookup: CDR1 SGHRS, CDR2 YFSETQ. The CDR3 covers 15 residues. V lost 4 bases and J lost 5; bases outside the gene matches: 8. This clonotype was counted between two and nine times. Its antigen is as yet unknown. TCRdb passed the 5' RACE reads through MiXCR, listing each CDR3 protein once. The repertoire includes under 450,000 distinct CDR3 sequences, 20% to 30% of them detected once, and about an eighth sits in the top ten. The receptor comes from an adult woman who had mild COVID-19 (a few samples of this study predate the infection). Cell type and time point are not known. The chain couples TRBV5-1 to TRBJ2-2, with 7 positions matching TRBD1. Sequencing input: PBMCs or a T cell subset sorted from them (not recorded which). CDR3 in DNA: TGCGCCAGCAGCGTGGGACAGCCGGGGACCGGGGAGCTGTTTTTT. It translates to CASSVGQPGTGELFF.